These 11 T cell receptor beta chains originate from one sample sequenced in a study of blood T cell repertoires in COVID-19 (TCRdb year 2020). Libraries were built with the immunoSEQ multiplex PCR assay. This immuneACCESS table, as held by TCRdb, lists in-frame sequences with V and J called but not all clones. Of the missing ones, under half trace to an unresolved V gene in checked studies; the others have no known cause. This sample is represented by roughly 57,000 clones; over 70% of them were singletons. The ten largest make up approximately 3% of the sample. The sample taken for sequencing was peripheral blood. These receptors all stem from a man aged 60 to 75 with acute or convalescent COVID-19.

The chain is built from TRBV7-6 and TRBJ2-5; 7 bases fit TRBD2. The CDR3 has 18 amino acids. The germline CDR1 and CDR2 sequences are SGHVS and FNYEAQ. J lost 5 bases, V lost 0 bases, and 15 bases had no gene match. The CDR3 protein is CASSLANPLAVPSETQYF. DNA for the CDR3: TGTGCCAGCAGCTTAGCGAACCCTCTAGCGGTCCCCTCGGAGACCCAGTACTTC.

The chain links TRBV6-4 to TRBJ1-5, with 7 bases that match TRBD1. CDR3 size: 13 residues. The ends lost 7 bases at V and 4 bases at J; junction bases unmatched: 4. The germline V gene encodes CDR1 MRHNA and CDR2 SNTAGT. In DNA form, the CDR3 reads TGTGCCAGCACGTCAGGGGGAAATCAGCCCCAGCATTTT. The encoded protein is CASTSGGNQPQHF.

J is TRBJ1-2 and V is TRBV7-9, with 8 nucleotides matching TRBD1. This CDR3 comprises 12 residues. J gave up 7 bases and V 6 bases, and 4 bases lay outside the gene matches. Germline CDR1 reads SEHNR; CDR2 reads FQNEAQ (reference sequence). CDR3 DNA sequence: TGTGCCAGCAGGGGACAGGCGGCTGGCTACACCTTC. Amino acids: CASRGQAAGYTF.

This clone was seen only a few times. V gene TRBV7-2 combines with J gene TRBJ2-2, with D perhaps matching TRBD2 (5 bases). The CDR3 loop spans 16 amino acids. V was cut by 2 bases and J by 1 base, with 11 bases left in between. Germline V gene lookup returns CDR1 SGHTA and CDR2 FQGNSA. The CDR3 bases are TGTGCCAGCAGCTTATTTTCCGGGGTGAACACCGGGGAGCTGTTTTTT. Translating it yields CASSLFSGVNTGELFF.

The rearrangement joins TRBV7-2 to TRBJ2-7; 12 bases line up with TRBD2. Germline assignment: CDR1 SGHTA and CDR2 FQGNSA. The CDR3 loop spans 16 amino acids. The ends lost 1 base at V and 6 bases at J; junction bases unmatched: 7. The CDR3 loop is CASSLESGLAGSEQYF. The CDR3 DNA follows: TGTGCCAGCAGCTTAGAGTCGGGACTAGCGGGTTCCGAGCAGTACTTC.

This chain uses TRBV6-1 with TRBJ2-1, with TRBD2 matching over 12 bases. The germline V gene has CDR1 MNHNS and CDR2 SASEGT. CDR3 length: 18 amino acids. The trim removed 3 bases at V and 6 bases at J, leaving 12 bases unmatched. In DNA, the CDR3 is TGTGCCAGCAGTGATGGGCTAGCGGGGGGGCCTTGGAGCAATGAGCAGTTCTTC. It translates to CASSDGLAGGPWSNEQFF.

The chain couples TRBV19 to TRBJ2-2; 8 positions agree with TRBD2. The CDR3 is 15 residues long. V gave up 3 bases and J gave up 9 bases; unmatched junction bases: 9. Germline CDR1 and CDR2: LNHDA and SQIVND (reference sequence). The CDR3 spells CASSIGGALAWELFF. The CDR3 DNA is TGTGCCAGTAGTATCGGGGGGGCTTTAGCCTGGGAGCTGTTTTTT.

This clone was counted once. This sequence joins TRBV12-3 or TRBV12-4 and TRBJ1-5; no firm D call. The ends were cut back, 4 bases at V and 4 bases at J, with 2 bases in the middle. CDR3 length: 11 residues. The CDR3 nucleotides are TGTGCCAGCAGTTCTAATCAGCCCCAGCATTTT. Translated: CASSSNQPQHF.

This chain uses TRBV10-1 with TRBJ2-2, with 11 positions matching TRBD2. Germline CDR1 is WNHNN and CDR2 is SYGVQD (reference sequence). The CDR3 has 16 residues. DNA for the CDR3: TGCGTCCCGACTAGCGGGGATAATTCGAACACCGGGGAGCTGTTTTTT. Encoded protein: CVPTSGDNSNTGELFF.

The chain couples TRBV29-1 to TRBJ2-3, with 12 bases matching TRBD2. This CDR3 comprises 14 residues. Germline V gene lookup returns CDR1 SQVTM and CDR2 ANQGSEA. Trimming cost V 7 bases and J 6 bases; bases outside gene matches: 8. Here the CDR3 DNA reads TGCAGCGCATCGGGACTAGCGGGCCTGGATACGCAGTATTTT. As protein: CSASGLAGLDTQYF.

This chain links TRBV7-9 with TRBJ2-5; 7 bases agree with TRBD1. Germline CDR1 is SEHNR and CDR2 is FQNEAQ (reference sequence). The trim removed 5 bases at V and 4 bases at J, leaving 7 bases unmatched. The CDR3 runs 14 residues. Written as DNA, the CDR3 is TGTGCCAGCAGCCTCGGGACAGCAGGAGAGACCCAGTACTTC. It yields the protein CASSLGTAGETQYF.